This T cell receptor (beta chain) is drawn from a study of T cells in Graves' hyperthyroidism and ophthalmopathy. Overall study: Once the initial diagnosis was made, peripheral blood was obtained before any treatment.

It was uncontrolled infection, other autoimmune disease, pregnancy or lactation that excluded patients. Researchers amplified the TCR beta CDR3 regions from RNA transcripts. First-round RT-PCR with HTBI primers amplified the TCR CDR3 region. TCRdb itself ran the multiplex PCR reads through MiXCR, one entry per CDR3 protein. The repertoire holds some 600,000 distinct CDR3 sequences, roughly 14% seen once, with 5% to 7% in the top ten. Study results and limitations: From stable hyperthyroidism, ophthalmopathy was set apart by a 13 V-J model.

A note on this clonotype: Antigen specificity is unknown. A much larger clone sits a single nucleotide away, making a read error possible.

Germline V lookup: CDR1 SGHRS, CDR2 YFSETQ. This CDR3 has 16 residues. The clonotype originates from a woman younger than 45 with Graves' hyperthyroidism that later progressed to Graves' ophthalmopathy. The sequenced material came from blood. V and J are TRBV5-1 and TRBJ2-7; the D gene is possibly TRBD2 (6 bases). CDR3 nucleotides: TGCGCCAGCAGCTCCCGGGGGAGCGGAGGATTCTACGAGCACTACTTC. It specifies CASSSRGSGGFYEHYF.